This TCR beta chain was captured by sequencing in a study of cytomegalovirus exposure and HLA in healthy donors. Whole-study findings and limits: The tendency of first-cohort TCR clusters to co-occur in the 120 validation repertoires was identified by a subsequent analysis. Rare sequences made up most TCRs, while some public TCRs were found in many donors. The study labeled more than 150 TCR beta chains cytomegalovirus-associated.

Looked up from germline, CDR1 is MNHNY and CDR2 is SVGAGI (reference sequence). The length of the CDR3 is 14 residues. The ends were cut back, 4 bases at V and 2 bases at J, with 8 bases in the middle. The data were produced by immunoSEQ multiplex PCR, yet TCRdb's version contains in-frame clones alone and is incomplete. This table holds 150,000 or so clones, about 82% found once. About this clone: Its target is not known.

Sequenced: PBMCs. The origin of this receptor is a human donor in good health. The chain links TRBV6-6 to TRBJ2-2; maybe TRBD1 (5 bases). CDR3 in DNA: TGTGCCAGCAGTTGGACACCTAACACCGGGGAGCTGTTTTTT. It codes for CASSWTPNTGELFF.